This entry lists 26 T cell receptor beta chains sequenced from one sample in a study of T-cell reconstitution after alpha-beta-depleted transplantation in children. It was with unique molecular identifiers that the TCRbeta library was prepared. TCRdb used MiXCR to reprocess the PCR reads, holding one entry per CDR3 protein. The table has a few hundred thousand distinct CDR3 sequences, about 10% seen once; the top ten hold around 10%. Sequenced here: PBMCs from the stem cell graft donor, sampled from the stem cell graft. The origin of the receptors is a human donor who donated a stem cell graft to a child with SCID.

There are a few counts of this clonotype. This rearrangement joins TRBV5-1 to TRBJ2-1; the D is unclear. This CDR3 region has 12 residues. Germline V CDR1 and CDR2: SGHRS, YFSETQ. V gave up 1 base and J gave up 8 bases, with 7 bases separating them. The CDR3 nucleotides read TGCGCCAGCAGCTTGATGGTCGATGAGCAGTTCTTC. The encoded protein is CASSLMVDEQFF. The full variable domain, in which reference TRBV5-1 and TRBJ2-1 provide the parts outside the CDR3, is KAGVTQTPRYLIKTRGQQVTLSCSPISGHRSVSWYQQTPGQGLQFLFEYFSETQRNKGNFPGRFSGRQFSNSRSEMNVSTLELGDSALYLCASSLMVDEQFFGPGTRLTVL.

J is TRBJ2-7 and V is TRBV5-1; D gene uncertain. The V gene lost 1 base and the J gene lost 4 bases, with 9 bases spanning the gap. This CDR3 spans 13 amino acids. CDR1 is SGHRS, CDR2 YFSETQ, per germline. The CDR3 region is CASSLSYGYEQYF. DNA of the CDR3: TGCGCCAGCAGCTTGAGTTACGGGTACGAGCAGTACTTC.

This clonotype occurred many times. CDR3 residues: CASSFGPYEQYF. CDR3 DNA sequence: TGTGCCAGCAGTTTCGGCCCCTACGAGCAGTACTTC. The V call is TRBV12-3 or TRBV12-4, the J call TRBJ2-7; no clear D gene. V lost 3 bases and J lost 2, with 5 bases in between. This CDR3 region has 12 residues.

V usage is TRBV13 and J usage is TRBJ2-5; TRBD2 matches 9 bases. The junction had 6 bases not matched to a gene; V was cut back by 1 base and J by 0 bases. This CDR3 comprises 17 residues. Germline CDR1 PRHDT, CDR2 FYEKMQ (reference sequence). The CDR3 loop is CASSLVALAGNQETQYF. In nucleotides, the CDR3 is TGTGCCAGCAGCTTAGTTGCGCTAGCGGGGAACCAAGAGACCCAGTACTTC.

This chain connects TRBV20-1 to TRBJ2-2; 9 bases are shared with TRBD2. The CDR3 sequence is 15 residues long. CDR1 and CDR2 (germline): DFQATT, SNEGSKA (reference sequence). J gave up 4 bases and V 4 bases, and 7 bases lay outside the gene matches. Here the CDR3 DNA reads TGCAGTGCTACTCTTAAGCGGGGGGTCACCGGGGAGCTGTTTTTT. Its protein product is CSATLKRGVTGELFF.

This clonotype appeared a few times. This chain links TRBV10-3 with TRBJ2-5, with D unresolved. In germline, CDR1 is ENHRY, CDR2 SYGVKD. The V end was cut by 6 bases, the J end by 2 bases, with 10 bases between. This CDR3 has 13 amino acids. In DNA form, the CDR3 reads TGTGCCATCAGCCGCGAGCCGCAAGAGACCCAGTACTTC. It encodes CAISREPQETQYF.

There are many counts of this clonotype. The chain links TRBV20-1 to TRBJ1-2, with D tentatively TRBD1 (6 bases). The CDR3 has 14 residues. The V gene lost 0 bases and the J gene lost 0 bases, with 8 bases spanning the gap. The V gene's germline CDR1 is DFQATT and CDR2 SNEGSKA (reference sequence). The CDR3 coding sequence is TGCAGTGCTAGAGATGAGGGGGCTAACTATGGCTACACCTTC. It codes for CSARDEGANYGYTF.

The V and J genes are TRBV12-3 or TRBV12-4 and TRBJ2-1; 13 bases agree with TRBD2. The CDR3 totals 16 residues. J lost 7 bases, V lost 2 bases, and 5 bases had no gene match. The DNA of the CDR3 is TGTGCCAGCAGTTTATTTGGACTAGCGGGGGAAAATGAGCAGTTCTTC. Protein product: CASSLFGLAGENEQFF.

The CDR3 coding sequence is TGTGCTAGTGGTTTGGACAGGGGTAGTCGGGACATTCAGTACTTC. It translates to CASGLDRGSRDIQYF. V usage is TRBV12-5 and J usage is TRBJ2-4, with 7 bases matching TRBD1. The CDR3 covers 15 residues. V lost 1 base and J lost 8; bases outside the gene matches: 8. CDR1 and CDR2 (germline): LGHNT, FRNRAP.

This sequence joins TRBV4-2 and TRBJ2-1; 8 bases are a match to TRBD2. The germline gives CDR1 LGHNA, CDR2 YNFKEQ. The CDR3 has 15 residues. Unmatched junction bases numbered 8, after V lost 6 bases and J lost 4 bases. CDR3: CASSPAGGGYNEQFF. The CDR3 bases are TGTGCCAGCAGTCCGGCGGGGGGCGGGTACAATGAGCAGTTCTTC.

The V and J genes are TRBV20-1 and TRBJ2-7; 11 bases line up with TRBD1. The CDR3 extends over 17 amino acids. The germline CDR1 and CDR2 sequences are DFQATT and SNEGSKA (reference sequence). V trimming: 3 bases; J trimming: 0 bases; junction bases outside the gene matches: 10. In DNA, the CDR3 is TGCAGTGCTAGCATACGGACAGGGGGCAAGAGCTCCTACGAGCAGTACTTC. This sequence encodes CSASIRTGGKSSYEQYF.

This clonotype was detected many times. The chain carries TRBV12-3 or TRBV12-4 and TRBJ2-7; unclear D gene. The CDR3 extends over 11 amino acids. V was pared by 4 bases and J by 7 bases, with 8 bases between. The CDR3 reads CASSSNNEQYF. CDR3 nucleotides: TGTGCCAGCAGTTCCAATAATGAGCAGTACTTC.

In its sample, this clonotype was seen a few times. The rearrangement joins TRBV6-5 to TRBJ1-5; no definite D call. CDR1 is MNHEY, CDR2 SVGAGI, per germline. There are 14 residues in the CDR3. With 6 bases removed from V and 3 bases from J, the gap between germline ends came to 12 bases. The CDR3, as DNA: TGTGCCAGCAGAGTGGGCCAATTCAATCAGCCCCAGCATTTT. This codes for CASRVGQFNQPQHF.

A few counts support this clonotype. The V and J genes are TRBV20-1 and TRBJ2-1; 9 nucleotides agree with TRBD2. The CDR3 has 16 residues. Germline CDR1 is DFQATT and CDR2 is SNEGSKA (reference sequence). The J segment lost 1 base and the V segment lost 5 bases, leaving 9 bases of the junction unmatched. This chain's CDR3 is CSAHPSGAPSYNEQFF. CDR3 in DNA: TGCAGTGCTCACCCTAGCGGGGCGCCTTCCTACAATGAGCAGTTCTTC.

The chain is built from TRBV6-5 and TRBJ2-5; TRBD2 matches 7 bases. Germline V gene data show CDR1 as MNHEY and CDR2 as SVGAGI. V was pared by 4 bases and J by 2 bases, with 10 bases of the junction left unmatched. The CDR3 is 16 amino acids. The CDR3 loop is CASSWGTTLSQETQYF. Here the CDR3 DNA reads TGTGCCAGCAGTTGGGGGACTACCTTGTCTCAAGAGACCCAGTACTTC.

This clonotype was counted a few times. The chain recombines TRBV12-3 or TRBV12-4 with TRBJ2-7; no reliable D call. The CDR3 consists of 13 residues. With 6 bases removed from V and 2 bases from J, the gap between germline ends came to 11 bases. This CDR3 is CASSTHGTYEQYF. The CDR3 DNA reads as TGTGCCAGCAGCACACATGGTACCTACGAGCAGTACTTC.

CDR3 loop: CSSRRGQVTNEQFF. The CDR3 DNA sequence: TGCAGCTCCAGGCGGGGACAGGTTACGAATGAGCAGTTCTTC. This sequence joins TRBV29-1 and TRBJ2-1; 8 bases line up with TRBD1. Trimming at V came to 8 bases and at J to 7 bases, leaving 13 bases not matched to a gene. This CDR3 is built from 14 residues. In germline, CDR1 is SQVTM, CDR2 ANQGSEA.

This clonotype was counted a few times. This rearrangement joins TRBV7-9 to TRBJ2-7; TRBD1 matches 8 bases. The CDR3 has 16 amino acids. V lost 4 bases and J lost 3; bases outside the gene matches: 11. Per germline, CDR1 SEHNR and CDR2 FQNEAQ (reference sequence). The CDR3 loop reads CASSSPDRERSYEQYF. DNA for the CDR3: TGTGCCAGCAGCTCGCCGGACAGGGAGCGGAGCTACGAGCAGTACTTC. The variable domain in full, completed from reference TRBV7-9 and TRBJ2-7, reads DTGVSQNPRHKITKRGQNVTFRCDPISEHNRLYWYRQTLGQGPEFLTYFQNEAQLEKSRLLSDRFSAERPKGSFSTLEIQRTEQGDSAMYLCASSSPDRERSYEQYFGPGTRLTVT.

The rearrangement links TRBV5-1 to TRBJ2-3; D unresolved. The germline gives CDR1 SGHRS, CDR2 YFSETQ. CDR3 length equals 14 residues. V lost 1 base to trimming and J lost 0 bases, with 6 bases between them. The CDR3 region is CASSLRSSTDTQYF. DNA for the CDR3: TGCGCCAGCAGCTTGAGGAGTAGCACAGATACGCAGTATTTT.

The table lists this clonotype with a few counts. The chain recombines TRBV29-1 with TRBJ1-2; 9 nucleotides agree with TRBD1. This CDR3 comprises 13 residues. V was clipped by 6 bases and J by 5 bases; unmatched bases: 7. Looked up from germline, CDR1 is SQVTM and CDR2 is ANQGSEA. As DNA, the CDR3 is TGCAGCGTCAACAGGGGGCTGGGATATGGCTACACCTTC. It specifies CSVNRGLGYGYTF.

In its sample, this clonotype was seen a few times. CDR3 protein: CASSSGLAGESYEQYF. The DNA for the CDR3 is TGTGCCAGCAGCTCCGGACTAGCGGGGGAGTCCTACGAGCAGTACTTC. This chain links TRBV11-2 with TRBJ2-7; 13 nucleotides agree with TRBD2. V gave up 4 bases and J gave up 1 base; unmatched junction bases: 4. CDR3 length: 16 residues. Per the germline V gene, CDR1 is SGHAT and CDR2 is FQNNGV.

The table lists this clonotype with a few counts. The gene calls are TRBV5-1 and TRBJ1-6; unclear D gene. This CDR3 has 16 amino acids. Trimming removed 1 base at V and 7 bases at J, with 15 bases between. Germline CDR1 reads SGHRS; CDR2 reads YFSETQ. CDR3 sequence: CASSLSGDAGNSPLHF. CDR3 DNA: TGCGCCAGCAGCTTGAGCGGCGACGCTGGGAATTCACCCCTCCACTTT.

This clonotype was counted at least ten times. The J gene is TRBJ2-1, the V gene TRBV28, with 10 bases aligning to TRBD2. CDR1 is MDHEN, CDR2 SYDVKM, per germline. The CDR3 contains 15 residues. V shed 5 bases, J shed 3 bases, and the junction held 4 bases outside the gene matches. CDR3 coding DNA: TGTGCCAGCAGTGTAGTAGCGGGGGGCTACAATGAGCAGTTCTTC. Amino acid sequence: CASSVVAGGYNEQFF.

This clonotype appeared many times. The chain combines TRBV18 with TRBJ1-3; D unclear. V lost 4 bases, J lost 0 bases, and 10 bases lay in between. CDR1 and CDR2 from the germline V gene are KGHSH and LQKENI. This CDR3 is 15 amino acids long. The CDR3 DNA is TGTGCCAGCTCACTAGACTCCGACTCTGGAAACACCATATATTTT. It yields the protein CASSLDSDSGNTIYF.

Worth noting for this clonotype: The junction departs from germline at one end; a sequencing error may be responsible. CDR3: CASSLGPGQGDEQYF. The CDR3 DNA reads TGTGCTAGCAGCTTAGGACCGGGACAGGGTGACGAGCAGTACTTC. The chain couples TRBV7-7 to TRBJ2-7, with 9 positions matching TRBD1. CDR1 is SSHAT, CDR2 FNYEAQ, per germline (reference sequence). The CDR3 length is 15 residues.

V and J are TRBV4-1 and TRBJ2-7; perhaps D is TRBD1 or TRBD2 (5 bases each). With 3 bases removed from V and 3 bases from J, the gap between germline ends came to 15 bases. Germline-derived CDR1 and CDR2 are MGHRA and YSYEKL. The CDR3 runs to 15 residues. The CDR3 coding sequence is TGCGCCAGCAGCCAGGATAGGGACCTACTCTACGAGCAGTACTTC. This translates into CASSQDRDLLYEQYF.